A selection of T cell receptor beta chains follows, all from one sample in a study of blood T cell repertoires in COVID-19. Sequencing was performed with immunoSEQ multiplex PCR; in TCRdb, only in-frame clones are kept and a portion is missing. The data contain more than 150,000 clones, nearly 90% of them seen just once; the ten biggest clones take up 0.6% to 0.8%. Sequencing input: peripheral blood. Receptors were obtained from a man aged 50-60 years with acute or convalescent COVID-19. CDR3s include the opening cysteine and the closing phenylalanine or tryptophan. A D gene is named only where the DNA matches it firmly.

>TRBD2|TRBJ2-2|TRBV11-3
CASSPTLLAGGRNTGELFF
TGTGCCAGCAGTCCCACCCTACTAGCGGGGGGCCGTAACACCGGGGAGCTGTTTTTT
>TRBD1|TRBJ1-6|TRBV28
CASSLQGASPLHF
TGTGCCAGCAGTTTACAGGGGGCTTCTCCCCTCCACTTT
>TRBD1|TRBJ2-2|TRBV19
CASKGTGGPGELFF
TGTGCCAGTAAAGGGACAGGGGGACCCGGGGAGCTGTTTTTT
>.|TRBJ2-4|TRBV28
CASSPGGLRGNIQYF
TGTGCCAGCAGTCCCGGAGGTCTCAGGGGAAACATTCAGTACTTC
>TRBD2|TRBJ2-3|TRBV5-1
CASSGLAGGVVHADTQYF
TGCGCCAGCAGTGGGCTAGCGGGAGGCGTCGTACATGCAGATACGCAGTATTTT
>TRBD1|TRBJ2-5|TRBV29-1
CSVDRGQETQYF
TGCAGCGTTGACAGGGGGCAGGAGACCCAGTACTTC
>TRBD1|TRBJ1-4|TRBV18
CASSPPGTGNEKLFF
TGTGCCAGCTCACCACCGGGGACAGGGAATGAAAAACTGTTTTTT
>.|TRBJ2-5|TRBV7-9
CASTRGRVIVGETQYF
TGTGCCAGCACAAGAGGCAGGGTAATAGTGGGAGAGACCCAGTACTTC
>TRBD1|TRBJ1-2|TRBV18
CASSPDRQGSYGYTF
TGTGCCAGCTCACCGGATCGACAGGGAAGTTATGGCTACACCTTC
>TRBD1|TRBJ1-1|TRBV28
CASSFPDRPNTEAFF
TGTGCCAGCAGTTTCCCGGACAGGCCGAACACTGAAGCTTTCTTT
>.|TRBJ1-3|TRBV28
CASSRGFSGNTIYF
TGTGCCAGCTCCAGGGGTTTCTCTGGAAACACCATATATTTT